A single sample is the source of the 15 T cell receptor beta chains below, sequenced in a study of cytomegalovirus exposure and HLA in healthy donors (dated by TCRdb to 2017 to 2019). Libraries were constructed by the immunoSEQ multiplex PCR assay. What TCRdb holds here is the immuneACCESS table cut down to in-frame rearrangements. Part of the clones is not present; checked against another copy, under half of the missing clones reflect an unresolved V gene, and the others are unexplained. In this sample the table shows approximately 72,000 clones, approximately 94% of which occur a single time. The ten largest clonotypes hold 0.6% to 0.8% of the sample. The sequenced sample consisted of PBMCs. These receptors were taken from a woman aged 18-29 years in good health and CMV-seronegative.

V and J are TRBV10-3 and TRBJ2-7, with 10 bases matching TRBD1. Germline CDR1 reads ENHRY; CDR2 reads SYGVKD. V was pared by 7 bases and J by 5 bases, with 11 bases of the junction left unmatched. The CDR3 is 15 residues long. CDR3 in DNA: TGTGCCATCACCTCCGGGACAGGGGAAAGCAACGAGCAGTACTTC. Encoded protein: CAITSGTGESNEQYF.

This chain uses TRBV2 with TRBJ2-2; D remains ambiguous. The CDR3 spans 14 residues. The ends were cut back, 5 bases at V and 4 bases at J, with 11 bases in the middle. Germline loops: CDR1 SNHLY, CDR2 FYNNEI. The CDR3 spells CASSRRQLTGELFF. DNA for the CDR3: TGTGCCAGCAGTCGAAGACAACTCACCGGGGAGCTGTTTTTT.

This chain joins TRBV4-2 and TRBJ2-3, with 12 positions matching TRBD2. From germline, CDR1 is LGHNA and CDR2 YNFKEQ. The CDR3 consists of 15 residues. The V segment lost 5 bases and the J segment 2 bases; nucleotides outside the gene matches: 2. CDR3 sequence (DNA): TGTGCCAGCAGCGCTAGCGGGGGGGCCACAGATACGCAGTATTTT. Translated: CASSASGGATDTQYF.

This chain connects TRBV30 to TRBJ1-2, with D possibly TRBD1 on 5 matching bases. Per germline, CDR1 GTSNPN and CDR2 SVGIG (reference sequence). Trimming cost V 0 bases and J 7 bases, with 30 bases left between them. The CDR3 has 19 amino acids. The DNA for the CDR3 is TGTGCCTGGAGTGTACGTAAAAGTCGGGGACTAATACTTACTGGTGGCTACACCTTC. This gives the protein CAWSVRKSRGLILTGGYTF.

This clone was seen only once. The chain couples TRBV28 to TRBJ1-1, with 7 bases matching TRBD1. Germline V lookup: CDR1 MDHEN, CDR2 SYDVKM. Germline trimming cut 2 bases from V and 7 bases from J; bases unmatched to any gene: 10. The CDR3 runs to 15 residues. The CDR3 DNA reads TGTGCCAGCAGTTTACCTCTGGGACAGAGGAATGAAGCTTTCTTT. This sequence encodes CASSLPLGQRNEAFF.

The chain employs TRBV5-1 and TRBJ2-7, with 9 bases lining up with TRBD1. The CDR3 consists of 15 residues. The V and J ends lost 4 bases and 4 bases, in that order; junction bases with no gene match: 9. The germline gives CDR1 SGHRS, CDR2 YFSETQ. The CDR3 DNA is TGCGCCAGCAGCGCGAATACAGGGGGCATGTACGAGCAGTACTTC. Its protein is CASSANTGGMYEQYF.

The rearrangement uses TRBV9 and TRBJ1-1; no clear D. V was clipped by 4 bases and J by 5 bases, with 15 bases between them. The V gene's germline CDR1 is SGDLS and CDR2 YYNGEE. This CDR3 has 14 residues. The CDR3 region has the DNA TGTGCCAGCAGCCCGTCGACCGGAGGGACTGAAGCTTTCTTT. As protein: CASSPSTGGTEAFF.

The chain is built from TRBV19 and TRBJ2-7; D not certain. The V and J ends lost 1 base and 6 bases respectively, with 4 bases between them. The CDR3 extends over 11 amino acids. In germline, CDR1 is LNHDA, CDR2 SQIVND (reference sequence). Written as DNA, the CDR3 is TGTGCCAGTAGTATAGGTCTCGAGCAGTACTTC. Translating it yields CASSIGLEQYF.

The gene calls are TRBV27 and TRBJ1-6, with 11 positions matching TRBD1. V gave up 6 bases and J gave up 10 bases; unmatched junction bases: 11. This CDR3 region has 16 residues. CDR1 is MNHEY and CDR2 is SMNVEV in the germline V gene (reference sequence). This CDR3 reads CASRGRTGGAGSPLHF. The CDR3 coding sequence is TGTGCCAGCAGGGGGAGGACAGGGGGCGCAGGGTCACCCCTCCACTTT.

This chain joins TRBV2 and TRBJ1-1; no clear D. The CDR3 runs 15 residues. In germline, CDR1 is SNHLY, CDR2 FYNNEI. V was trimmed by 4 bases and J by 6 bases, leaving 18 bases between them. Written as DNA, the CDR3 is TGTGCCAGCAGTGGGGAGACACCGGGTTGGTCTGAAGCTTTCTTT. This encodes CASSGETPGWSEAFF.

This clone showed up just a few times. The CDR3 spells CASSLEGTGREQYF. In nucleotides, the CDR3 is TGCGCCAGCAGCTTGGAGGGAACAGGGAGAGAGCAGTACTTC. The chain combines TRBV5-1 with TRBJ2-7, with D maybe TRBD1 (6 bases). The ends were cut back, 0 bases at V and 7 bases at J, with 14 bases in the middle. The germline CDR1 and CDR2 sequences are SGHRS and YFSETQ. The CDR3 sequence is 14 residues long.

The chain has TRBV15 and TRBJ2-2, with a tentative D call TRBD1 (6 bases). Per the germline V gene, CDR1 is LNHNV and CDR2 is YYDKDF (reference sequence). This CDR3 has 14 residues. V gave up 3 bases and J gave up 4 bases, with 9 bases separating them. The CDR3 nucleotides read TGTGCCACCAGCAGTGGGGGCAGCACCGGGGAGCTGTTTTTT. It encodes CATSSGGSTGELFF. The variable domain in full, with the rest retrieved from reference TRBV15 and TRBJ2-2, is DAMVIQNPRYQVTQFGKPVTLSCSQTLNHNVMYWYQQKSSQAPKLLFHYYDKDFNNEADTPDNFQSRRPNTSFCFLDIRSPGLGDTAMYLCATSSGGSTGELFFGEGSRLTVL.

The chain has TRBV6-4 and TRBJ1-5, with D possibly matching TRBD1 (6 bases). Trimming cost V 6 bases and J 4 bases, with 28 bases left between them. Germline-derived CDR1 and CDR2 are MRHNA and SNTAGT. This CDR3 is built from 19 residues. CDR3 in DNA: TGTGCCAGCAGCATCAAGATATTACAGGGCCTCGTATCTAATCAGCCCCAGCATTTT. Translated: CASSIKILQGLVSNQPQHF.

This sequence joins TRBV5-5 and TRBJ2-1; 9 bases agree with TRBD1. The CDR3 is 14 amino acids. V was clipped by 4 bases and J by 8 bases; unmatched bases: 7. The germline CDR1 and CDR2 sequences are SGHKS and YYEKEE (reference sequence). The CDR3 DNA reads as TGTGCCAGCAGCCAGTCACAGGGGGCCCATGAGCAGTTCTTC. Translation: CASSQSQGAHEQFF.

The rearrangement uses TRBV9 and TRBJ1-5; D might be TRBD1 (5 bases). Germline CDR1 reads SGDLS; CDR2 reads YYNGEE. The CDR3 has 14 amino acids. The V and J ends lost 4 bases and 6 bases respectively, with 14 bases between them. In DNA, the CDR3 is TGTGCCAGCAGCCCTCAGGGAGGAGGTCAGCCCCAGCATTTT. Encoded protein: CASSPQGGGQPQHF.